Given below is one TCR beta chain in context. Its target is unknown. The authors made the TRB cDNA libraries by 5' RACE using UMI labels. From the 5' RACE reads, TCRdb lists one entry per CDR3 protein and no DNA. The ten most abundant clones cover more than 7.5% of a sample with about 39,000 distinct CDR3 sequences. Sorts performed in triplicate captured roughly 300,000 cells each from every CD8+ T cell subset. This sample stems from a study of CXCR3-negative and CXCR3-positive naive CD8 T cells. Whole-study context: Collectively, the libraries yielded roughly 150 million TRB reads in total, at about 1.5 +/- 0.3 million per library.

Study-wide results and limits: Memory cells showed distinct TRBV-TRBJ patterns, while the two naive subsets matched. Both of the naive subsets showed about the same high diversity, but memory CD8+ cells had much less.

Germline CDR1 reads KGHSY; CDR2 reads FQNENV. The CDR3 length is 13 residues. This TCR was recovered from a human donor in good health. Some clones in this sample may be carry-over from other donors' samples. The sample comprised memory CD8+ T cells from blood. The rearrangement joins TRBV16 to TRBJ1-1; checking the TCRdb D call of TRBD1 is not possible without DNA. The CDR3 region is CASSGTANTEAFF.